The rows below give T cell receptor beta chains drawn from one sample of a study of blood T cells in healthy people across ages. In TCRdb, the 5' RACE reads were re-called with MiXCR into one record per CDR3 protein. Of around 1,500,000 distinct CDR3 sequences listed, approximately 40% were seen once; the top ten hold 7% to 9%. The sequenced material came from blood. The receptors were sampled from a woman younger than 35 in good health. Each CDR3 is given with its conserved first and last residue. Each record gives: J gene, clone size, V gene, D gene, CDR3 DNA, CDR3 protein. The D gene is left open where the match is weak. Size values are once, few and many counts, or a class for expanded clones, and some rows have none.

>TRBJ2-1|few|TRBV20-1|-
TGCAGTGCTAGGGGTTCGGCGAATGAGCAGTTCTTC
CSARGSANEQFF
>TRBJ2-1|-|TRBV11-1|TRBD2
TGTGCCAGCCGTCTTCCGGGAGGGCCCGATGAGCAGTTCTTC
CASRLPGGPDEQFF
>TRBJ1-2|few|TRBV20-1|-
TGCAGTGCTGTCCAACAGGGAACAGACTATGGCTACACCTTC
CSAVQQGTDYGYTF
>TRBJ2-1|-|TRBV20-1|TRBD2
TGCAGTGCTACGACCGGGACTAGCCTGCACAATGAGCAGTTCTTC
CSATTGTSLHNEQFF
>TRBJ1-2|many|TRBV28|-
TGTGCCAGCAGTCCAAACTATGGCTACACCTTC
CASSPNYGYTF
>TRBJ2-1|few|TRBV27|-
TGTGCCAGCAGGGAACCCGGCGGCTCCTACAATGAGCAGTTCTTC
CASREPGGSYNEQFF
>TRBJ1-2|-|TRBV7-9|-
TGTGCCAGCAGCTCCGGGACACTGCTCTATGGCTACACCTTC
CASSSGTLLYGYTF
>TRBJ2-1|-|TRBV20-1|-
TGCAGTGCTAGAGGGCGGGAAACTGAGCAGTTCTTC
CSARGRETEQFF
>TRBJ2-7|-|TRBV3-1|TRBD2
TGTGCCAGCAGCCAACATCCCGGGACAGTTCAAGCGGGACTAGCGGTAGAGCAGTACTTC
CASSQHPGTVQAGLAVEQYF
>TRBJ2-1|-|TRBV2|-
TGTGCCAGCAGTGAAGGGGACTCTCGTCCCTACAATGAGCAGTTCTTC
CASSEGDSRPYNEQFF
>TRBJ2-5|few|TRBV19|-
TGTGCCAGTAGTATCGTGACAGAAGAGACCCAGTACTTC
CASSIVTEETQYF
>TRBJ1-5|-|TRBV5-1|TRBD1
TGCGCCAGCAGCCCGGACAGGGAAAGTCAGCCCCAGCATTTT
CASSPDRESQPQHF
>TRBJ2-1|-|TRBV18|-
TGTGCCAGCTCACCCCCGACTAGTGAGCAGTTCTTC
CASSPPTSEQFF
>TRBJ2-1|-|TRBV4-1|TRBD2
TGCGCCAGCAGCCAAGATGGGACTAGCGGGGGGGGCTATGAGCAGTTCTTC
CASSQDGTSGGGYEQFF
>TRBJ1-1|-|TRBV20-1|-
TGCAGTGCTAGCCCCAGCGTGAACACTGAAGCTTTCTTT
CSASPSVNTEAFF
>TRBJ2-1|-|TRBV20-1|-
TGCAGTGCCCCTGGGGGCCTTGGAGATGAGCAGTTCTTC
CSAPGGLGDEQFF
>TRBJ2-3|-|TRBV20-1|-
TGCATCACTTTCAGCGGCCGCACAGATACGCAGTATTTT
CITFSGRTDTQYF
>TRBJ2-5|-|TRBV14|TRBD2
TGTGCCAGCAGGCCAGCGGGGAGCCAAGAGACCCAGTACTTC
CASRPAGSQETQYF